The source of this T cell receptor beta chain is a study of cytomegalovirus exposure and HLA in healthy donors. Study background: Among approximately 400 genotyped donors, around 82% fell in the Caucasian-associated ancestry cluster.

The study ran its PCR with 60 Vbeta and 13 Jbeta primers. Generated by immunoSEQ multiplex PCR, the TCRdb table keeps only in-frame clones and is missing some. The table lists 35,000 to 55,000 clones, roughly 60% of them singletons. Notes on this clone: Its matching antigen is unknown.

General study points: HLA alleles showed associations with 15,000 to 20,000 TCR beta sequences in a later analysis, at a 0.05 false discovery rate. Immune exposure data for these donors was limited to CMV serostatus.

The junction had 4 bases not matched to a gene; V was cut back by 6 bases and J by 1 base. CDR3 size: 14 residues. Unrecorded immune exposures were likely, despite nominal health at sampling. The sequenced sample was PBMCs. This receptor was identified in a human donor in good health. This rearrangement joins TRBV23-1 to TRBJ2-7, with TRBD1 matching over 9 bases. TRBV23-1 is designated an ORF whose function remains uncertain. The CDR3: CASRGQGGSYEQYF. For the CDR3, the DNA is TGCGCCAGCAGGGGACAGGGAGGATCCTACGAGCAGTACTTC.